The 29 T cell receptor beta chains in this list originate from one sample, sequenced in a study of blood T cells in healthy people across ages. The authors ran a second PCR of about 7 to 12 cycles using a sample-barcoded 5' primer and a J-beta primer mix. TCRdb passed the 5' RACE reads through MiXCR, listing each CDR3 protein once. The repertoire holds 650,000 to 700,000 distinct CDR3 sequences, with about 32% as singletons. The sample taken for sequencing was blood. These receptors all stem from a woman of 80 years or more in good health.

V and J are TRBV18 and TRBJ1-1, with TRBD1 identical over 9 bases. The CDR3 contains 16 residues. The V and J ends lost 2 bases and 1 base, in that order; junction bases with no gene match: 5. Germline assignment: CDR1 KGHSH and CDR2 LQKENI. The CDR3 bases are TGTGCCAGCTCACCAAGTGAGACAGGGGGGAACACTGAAGCTTTCTTT. It codes for CASSPSETGGNTEAFF.

The chain uses TRBV12-3 or TRBV12-4 and TRBJ2-7; 11 bases fit TRBD2. The CDR3 consists of 14 residues. Unmatched junction bases numbered 3, after V lost 6 bases and J lost 2 bases. CDR3 sequence: CASRPSGRTYEQYF. The CDR3 DNA sequence: TGTGCCAGCAGGCCTAGCGGGAGGACCTACGAGCAGTACTTC.

Concerning this clonotype itself: At one boundary the junction diverges from the germline segment, which might be a read error. The chain uses TRBV9 and TRBJ1-4, with D perhaps TRBD1 (5 bases). Germline V gives CDR1 SGDLS, CDR2 YYNGEE. CDR3 size: 15 residues. CDR3 loop: CAGSVDSTTNEKLFF. The CDR3 nucleotides are TGTGCCGGCAGCGTCGACAGTACAACTAATGAAAAACTGTTTTTT.

The rearrangement uses TRBV6-6 and TRBJ1-1, with D unclear. Trimming pared 4 bases from V and 5 bases from J, leaving 8 bases between. CDR3 length: 12 amino acids. CDR1 and CDR2 from the germline V gene are MNHNY and SVGAGI (reference sequence). CDR3 sequence reads: CASSLPRTEAFF. The CDR3 DNA reads as TGTGCCAGCAGTTTGCCGCGGACTGAAGCTTTCTTT.

This clonotype was recorded a few times. V gene TRBV4-2 combines with J gene TRBJ1-4; no clear D. This CDR3 has 16 amino acids. CDR1 and CDR2 (germline): LGHNA, YNFKEQ. The ends were cut back, 0 bases at V and 3 bases at J, with 11 bases in the middle. The CDR3 protein is CASSQDGRSANEKLFF. The CDR3 DNA is TGTGCCAGCAGCCAAGATGGTAGGTCGGCTAATGAAAAACTGTTTTTT.

At least ten counts were recorded for this clonotype. The rearrangement uses TRBV12-3 or TRBV12-4 and TRBJ1-2; D possibly corresponds to TRBD1 (6 bases). Trimming removed 2 bases at V and 4 bases at J, with 14 bases between. The CDR3 is made up of 15 amino acids. The CDR3 coding sequence is TGTGCCAGCAGTTTAAGTATAATGACAGGCTATGGCTACACCTTC. Translated, it gives CASSLSIMTGYGYTF.

This clonotype has at least ten counts. The chain recombines TRBV9 with TRBJ2-3, with D possibly being TRBD1 or TRBD2 (5 bases each). The CDR3 consists of 13 residues. Germline V lookup: CDR1 SGDLS, CDR2 YYNGEE. Trimming took 7 bases from V and 4 from J, leaving 13 bases between them. The CDR3 region is CASEGNSADTQYF. The DNA for the CDR3 is TGTGCCAGCGAGGGGAATAGCGCAGATACGCAGTATTTT.

This clonotype appeared a few times. The genes are TRBV20-1 and TRBJ1-4; D is ambiguous. This CDR3 is built from 14 residues. With 0 bases removed from V and 7 bases from J, the gap between germline ends came to 12 bases. Germline V gives CDR1 DFQATT, CDR2 SNEGSKA (reference sequence). The CDR3 sequence is CSARDGSFSEKLFF. As DNA, the CDR3 is TGCAGTGCTAGAGATGGTAGTTTTAGTGAAAAACTGTTTTTT.

About this clonotype: A far larger clone is off by one base, so a read error is likely. This chain joins TRBV5-5 and TRBJ2-5, with D tentatively TRBD1 or TRBD2 (5 bases each). CDR3 size: 12 residues. Trimming took off 3 bases at V and 11 bases at J, with 14 bases between the two ends. From germline, CDR1 is SGHKS and CDR2 YYEKEE (reference sequence). CDR3 sequence: CASSSGTYGQYF. The CDR3 DNA sequence: TGTGCCAGCAGCTCCGGGACCTACGGGCAGTACTTC. The whole variable domain, remainder taken from reference TRBV5-5 and TRBJ2-5, is DAGVTQSPTHLIKTRGQQVTLRCSPISGHKSVSWYQQVLGQGPQFIFQYYEKEERGRGNFPDRFSARQFPNYSSELNVNALLLGDSALYLCASSSGTYGQYFGPGTRLLVL.

A few counts support this clonotype. The chain couples TRBV3-1 to TRBJ1-1; D ambiguous. The CDR3 is 13 amino acids. The germline gives CDR1 LGHDT, CDR2 YNNKEL (reference sequence). V lost 5 bases and J 3 bases, leaving 10 bases between the germline ends. The CDR3 loop is CASSARSDTEAFF. The CDR3 DNA sequence: TGTGCCAGCAGCGCCAGATCAGACACTGAAGCTTTCTTT.

As DNA, the CDR3 is TGCAGTGCTAGATGCCAAGGACAGGAGGCGGATGGCTACACCTTC. Its protein product is CSARCQGQEADGYTF. The chain recombines TRBV20-1 with TRBJ1-2; 7 bases are a match to TRBD1. The CDR3 has 15 amino acids. Trimming at V came to 2 bases and at J to 6 bases, leaving 12 bases not matched to a gene. Germline values: CDR1 DFQATT, CDR2 SNEGSKA (reference sequence).

This clonotype has ten or more counts. The chain couples TRBV20-1 to TRBJ2-7; 13 bases match TRBD2. CDR1 is DFQATT, CDR2 SNEGSKA, per germline (reference sequence). The CDR3 is made up of 15 amino acids. The ends lost 0 bases at V and 7 bases at J; junction bases unmatched: 6. This CDR3 reads CSARDGTSGALEQYF. The CDR3 DNA is TGCAGTGCTAGAGATGGGACTAGCGGGGCACTGGAGCAGTACTTC.

Turning to this clonotype: One base away lies a much larger clone, so this may be a sequencing read error. The chain links TRBV29-1 to TRBJ1-6; D is ambiguous. Germline CDR1 reads SQVTM; CDR2 reads ANQGSEA. This CDR3 has 13 residues. Trimming cost V 7 bases and J 1 base, with 8 bases left between them. CDR3 sequence reads: CSAGESYNSPLHF. The CDR3, as DNA: TGCAGCGCCGGGGAGTCCTATAATTCACCCCTCCACTTT.

There are a few counts of this clonotype. This chain joins TRBV7-9 and TRBJ1-6, with unresolved D. V lost 2 bases and J 11 bases, leaving 10 bases between the germline ends. This CDR3 comprises 13 residues. Germline V gene sequence: CDR1 SEHNR, CDR2 FQNEAQ (reference sequence). The CDR3 DNA reads TGTGCCAGCAGCTTACAAGGCGAAACACCCCTCCACTTT. Its protein is CASSLQGETPLHF.

This clonotype was counted a single time. A read error may be the cause here, since a much bigger clone is one base away. The chain couples TRBV11-2 to TRBJ2-7; D is perhaps TRBD1 or TRBD2 (6 bases each). Germline values: CDR1 SGHAT, CDR2 FQNNGV. V lost 1 base and J lost 7, with 17 bases in between. There are 15 residues in the CDR3. The CDR3: CASSLVTGTRNEQYF. CDR3 nucleotide sequence: TGTGCCAGCAGCTTAGTCACAGGGACTCGAAATGAGCAGTACTTC.

Details on this clonotype: This may stem from a read error, because a much larger clone lies one nucleotide away. V is TRBV20-1 and J is TRBJ1-6, with 9 bases that match TRBD1. Germline values: CDR1 DFQATT, CDR2 SNEGSKA (reference sequence). Losses at the gene ends were 5 bases for V and 2 bases for J; bases not matched to a gene: 4. This CDR3 spans 15 amino acids. In nucleotides, the CDR3 is TGCAGTGCTTTTACAGGGGGCGCCTATAATTCACCCCTCCACTTT. Encoded protein: CSAFTGGAYNSPLHF.

This clonotype was observed many times. The chain is built from TRBV4-2 and TRBJ2-1; 9 bases fit TRBD2. The ends lost 1 base at V and 4 bases at J; junction bases unmatched: 11. This CDR3 is 18 amino acids long. Germline-derived CDR1 and CDR2 are LGHNA and YNFKEQ. The CDR3 DNA is TGTGCCAGCAGCCAAGCCTCTGGGGGTAGCGGGGGTTACAATGAGCAGTTCTTC. Translated, it gives CASSQASGGSGGYNEQFF.

This rearrangement joins TRBV29-1 to TRBJ2-7, with D perhaps matching TRBD2 (6 bases). This CDR3 contains 12 residues. The germline gives CDR1 SQVTM, CDR2 ANQGSEA. The ends were cut back, 0 bases at V and 7 bases at J, with 10 bases in the middle. CDR3 residues: CSVEDLAFEQYF. In DNA, the CDR3 is TGCAGCGTTGAAGACCTAGCGTTTGAGCAGTACTTC.

This clonotype was observed a single time. The CDR3 DNA sequence: TGTGCCAGCAGTGGACTAGGACAGGGGGCCTTTGGCTACACCTTC. It is translated as CASSGLGQGAFGYTF. This chain joins TRBV6-1 and TRBJ1-2, with 11 bases identical to TRBD1. V gave up 4 bases and J gave up 7 bases; unmatched junction bases: 8. CDR3 length: 15 amino acids. Germline CDR1 reads MNHNS; CDR2 reads SASEGT.

This clonotype was picked up a small number of times. This rearrangement joins TRBV5-6 to TRBJ1-1; no clear D gene. This CDR3 is 16 amino acids long. Trimming cost V 0 bases and J 3 bases, with 15 bases left between them. Looked up from germline, CDR1 is SGHDT and CDR2 is YYEEEE. CDR3 sequence: CASSLVAGGWDTEAFF. CDR3 DNA: TGTGCCAGCAGCTTGGTGGCGGGCGGATGGGACACTGAAGCTTTCTTT.

Ten or more counts support this clonotype. The chain recombines TRBV5-1 with TRBJ2-7; 10 nucleotides align to TRBD1. Germline V lookup: CDR1 SGHRS, CDR2 YFSETQ. V was clipped by 4 bases and J by 6 bases; unmatched bases: 4. The CDR3 has 13 residues. The CDR3 spells CASSSGTGAEQYF. In nucleotides, the CDR3 is TGCGCCAGCAGCAGCGGGACAGGGGCCGAGCAGTACTTC.

This clonotype has a handful of counts. V gene TRBV28 combines with J gene TRBJ1-5, with D maybe TRBD1 (6 bases). V was cut by 6 bases and J by 0 bases, with 9 bases left in between. CDR3 length: 14 residues. The germline V gene encodes CDR1 MDHEN and CDR2 SYDVKM. The CDR3 DNA is TGTGCCAGCAGAAGGACAGTTAGCAATCAGCCCCAGCATTTT. This gives the protein CASRRTVSNQPQHF.

A note on this clonotype: One base away lies a much larger clone, so this may be a sequencing read error. The genes are TRBV5-1 and TRBJ2-1; 7 positions agree with TRBD1. The CDR3 runs to 15 residues. V shed 4 bases and J 10 bases; nucleotides not matched to a gene: 14. The germline V gene encodes CDR1 SGHRS and CDR2 YFSETQ. The CDR3 DNA follows: TGCGCCAGCAGCAAGAAAGGGGGCACCAGCTACGAGCAGTTCTTC. Its translation: CASSKKGGTSYEQFF.

Notes on this clonotype: Compared with germline, one end of the junction differs, possibly owing to a read error. For the CDR3, the DNA is TGTGCCGGCAGTTACTCCGGGGAAAAACTGTTTTTT. This translates into CAGSYSGEKLFF. V usage is TRBV6-6 and J usage is TRBJ1-4; no definite D call. Germline V gene data show CDR1 as MNHNY and CDR2 as SVGAGI (reference sequence). The CDR3 length is 12 residues.

This clonotype came up a few times. This chain connects TRBV15 to TRBJ1-1; D possibly corresponds to TRBD1 (5 bases). The CDR3 is 13 residues long. Trimming removed 4 bases at V and 10 bases at J, with 16 bases between. CDR1 and CDR2 (germline): LNHNV, YYDKDF (reference sequence). CDR3 amino acids: CATSKPGAVLAFF. CDR3 sequence (DNA): TGTGCCACCAGCAAACCCGGGGCAGTTCTAGCTTTCTTT.

This clonotype has ten or more counts. V usage is TRBV5-1 and J usage is TRBJ1-1; D not certain. The germline gives CDR1 SGHRS, CDR2 YFSETQ. V was clipped by 4 bases and J by 1 base, with 11 bases between them. The CDR3 runs 14 residues. CDR3 loop: CASSPTRGNTEAFF. In nucleotides, the CDR3 is TGCGCCAGCAGCCCGACCCGGGGGAACACTGAAGCTTTCTTT.

The chain couples TRBV19 to TRBJ1-5; D unclear. This CDR3 contains 12 residues. V was shortened by 8 bases and J by 7 bases, with 12 bases between the two germline ends. Germline CDR1 LNHDA, CDR2 SQIVND (reference sequence). Here the CDR3 DNA reads TGTGCCAGTGGCGGGTTGAGGCAGCCCCAGCATTTT. Translated: CASGGLRQPQHF.

This clonotype was counted ten times or more. The V call is TRBV30, the J call TRBJ2-5; 8 nucleotides align to TRBD2. The CDR3 covers 14 residues. V trimming: 8 bases; J trimming: 1 base; junction bases outside the gene matches: 9. Germline V gene lookup returns CDR1 GTSNPN and CDR2 SVGIG (reference sequence). CDR3 amino acids: CALRTSWSQETQYF. The CDR3 region has the DNA TGTGCCCTGAGGACTAGCTGGAGCCAAGAGACCCAGTACTTC.

A remark on this clonotype: This may come from a read error, since a much larger clone is one base off. The chain recombines TRBV29-1 with TRBJ1-2, with D perhaps TRBD1 (6 bases). Per the germline V gene, CDR1 is SQVTM and CDR2 is ANQGSEA. V lost 4 bases, J lost 0 bases, and 15 bases lay in between. The CDR3 spans 15 residues. CDR3 loop: CSVVFAGATNYGYTF. The CDR3 DNA reads TGCAGCGTTGTGTTTGCGGGGGCAACTAACTATGGCTACACCTTC. Full variable domain (remainder filled in from reference TRBV29-1 and TRBJ1-2): SAVISQKPSRDICQRGTSLTIQCQVDSQVTMMFWYRQQPGQSLTLIATANQGSEATYESGFVIDKFPISRPNLTFSTLTVSNMSPEDSSIYLCSVVFAGATNYGYTFGSGTRLTVV.